This T cell receptor beta chain was sequenced for a study of cytomegalovirus exposure and HLA in healthy donors. Study-wide results and limits: A later analysis showed HLA-associated TCR beta chains outstripping equally common others in clonal expansion. Later analysis showed most CMV-associated TCR beta chains appearing HLA-restricted.

Germline CDR1 reads SGHVS; CDR2 reads FNYEAQ. CDR3 length: 17 residues. The V gene end was trimmed by 5 bases and the J gene end by 0 bases; junction bases not matched to a gene: 9. PCR was performed using 60 Vbeta and 13 Jbeta primers. Sequencing was performed with immunoSEQ multiplex PCR; in TCRdb, only in-frame clones are kept and a portion is missing. Among 150,000 to 200,000 clones listed, roughly 85% were seen once. On this clone: The antigen is not known.

The specimen was PBMCs. The clonotype comes from a woman in her 30s in good health and CMV-seropositive. J is TRBJ1-3 and V is TRBV7-6; TRBD1 agrees at 8 bases. The CDR3 region is CASSPAGRGPSGNTIYF. DNA of the CDR3: TGTGCCAGCAGCCCCGCGGGCAGGGGGCCCTCTGGAAACACCATATATTTT.